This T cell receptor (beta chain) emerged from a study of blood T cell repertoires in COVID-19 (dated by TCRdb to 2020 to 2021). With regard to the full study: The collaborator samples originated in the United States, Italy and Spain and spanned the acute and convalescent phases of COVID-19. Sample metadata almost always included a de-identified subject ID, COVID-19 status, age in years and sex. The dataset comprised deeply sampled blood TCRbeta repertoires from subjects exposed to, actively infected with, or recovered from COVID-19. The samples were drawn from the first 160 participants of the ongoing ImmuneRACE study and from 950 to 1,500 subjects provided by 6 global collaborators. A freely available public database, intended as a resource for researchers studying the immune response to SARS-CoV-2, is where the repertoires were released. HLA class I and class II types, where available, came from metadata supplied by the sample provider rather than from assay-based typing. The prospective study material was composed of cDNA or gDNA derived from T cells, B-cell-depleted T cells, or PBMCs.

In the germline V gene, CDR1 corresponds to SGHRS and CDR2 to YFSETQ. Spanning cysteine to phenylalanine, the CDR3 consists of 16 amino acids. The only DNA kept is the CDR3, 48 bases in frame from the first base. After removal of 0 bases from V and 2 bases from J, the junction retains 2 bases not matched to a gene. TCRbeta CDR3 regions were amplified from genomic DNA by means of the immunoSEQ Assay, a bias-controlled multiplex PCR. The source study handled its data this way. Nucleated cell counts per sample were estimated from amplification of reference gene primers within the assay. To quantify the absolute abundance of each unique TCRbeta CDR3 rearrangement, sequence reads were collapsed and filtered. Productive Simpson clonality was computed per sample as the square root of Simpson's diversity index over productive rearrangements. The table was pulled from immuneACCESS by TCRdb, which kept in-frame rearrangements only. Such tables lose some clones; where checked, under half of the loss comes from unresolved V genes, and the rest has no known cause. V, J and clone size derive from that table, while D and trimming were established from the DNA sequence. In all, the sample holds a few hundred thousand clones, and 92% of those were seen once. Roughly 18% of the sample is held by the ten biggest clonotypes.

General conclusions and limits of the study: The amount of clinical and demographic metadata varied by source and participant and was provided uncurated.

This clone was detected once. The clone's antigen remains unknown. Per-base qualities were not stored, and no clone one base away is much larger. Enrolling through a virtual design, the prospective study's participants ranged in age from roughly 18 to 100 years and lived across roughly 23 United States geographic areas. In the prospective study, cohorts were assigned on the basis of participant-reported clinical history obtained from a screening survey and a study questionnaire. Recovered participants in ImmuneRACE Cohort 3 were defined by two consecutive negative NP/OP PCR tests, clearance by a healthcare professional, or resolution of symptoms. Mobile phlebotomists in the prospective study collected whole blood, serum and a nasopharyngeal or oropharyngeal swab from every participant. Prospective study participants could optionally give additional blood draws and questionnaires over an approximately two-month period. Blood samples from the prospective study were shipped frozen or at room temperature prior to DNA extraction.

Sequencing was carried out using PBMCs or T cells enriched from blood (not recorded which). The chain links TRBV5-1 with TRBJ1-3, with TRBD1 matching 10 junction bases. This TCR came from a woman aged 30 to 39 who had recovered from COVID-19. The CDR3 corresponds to CASSLVGQGTGNTIYF. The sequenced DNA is TGCGCCAGCAGCTTGGTGGGACAGGGGACTGGAAACACCATATATTTT. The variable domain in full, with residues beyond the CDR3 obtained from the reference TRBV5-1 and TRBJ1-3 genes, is KAGVTQTPRYLIKTRGQQVTLSCSPISGHRSVSWYQQTPGQGLQFLFEYFSETQRNKGNFPGRFSGRQFSNSRSEMNVSTLELGDSALYLCASSLVGQGTGNTIYFGEGSWLTVV.